This T cell receptor beta chain was recovered during a study of blood T cell repertoires in COVID-19. This CDR3 is built from 16 residues. The protocol was immunoSEQ multiplex PCR, while the TCRdb copy is restricted to in-frame clones and leaves out a portion. The table includes approximately 140,000 clones, around 90% detected once. This sequence originates from an older woman with active or convalescent COVID-19. Source material: peripheral blood. The V and J genes are TRBV21-1 and TRBJ2-1; the table names TRBD1, a call not compared with the DNA. TRBV21-1 constitutes a pseudogene. CDR3 residues: CASRTGFGARYNEQFF. The CDR3 DNA is TGTGCCAGCAGGACAGGGTTCGGGGCCCGCTACAATGAGCAGTTCTTC.